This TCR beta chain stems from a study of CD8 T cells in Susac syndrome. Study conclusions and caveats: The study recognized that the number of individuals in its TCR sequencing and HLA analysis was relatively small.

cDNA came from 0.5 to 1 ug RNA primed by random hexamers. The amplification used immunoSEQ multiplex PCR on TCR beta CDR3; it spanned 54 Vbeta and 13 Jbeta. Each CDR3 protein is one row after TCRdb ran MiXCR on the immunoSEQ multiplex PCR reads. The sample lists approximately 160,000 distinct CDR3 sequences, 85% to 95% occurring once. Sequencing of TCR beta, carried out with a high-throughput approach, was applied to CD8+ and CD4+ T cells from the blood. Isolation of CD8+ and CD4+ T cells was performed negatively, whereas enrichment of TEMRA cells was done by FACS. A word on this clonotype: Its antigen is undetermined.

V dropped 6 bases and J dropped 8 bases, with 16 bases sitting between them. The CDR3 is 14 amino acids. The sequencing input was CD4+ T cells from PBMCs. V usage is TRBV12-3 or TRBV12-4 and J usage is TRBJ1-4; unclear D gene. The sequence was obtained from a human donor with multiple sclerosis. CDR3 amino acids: CASSLIRIREKLFF. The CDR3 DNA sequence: TGTGCCAGCAGCTTGATCCGGATTCGGGAAAAACTGTTTTTT.